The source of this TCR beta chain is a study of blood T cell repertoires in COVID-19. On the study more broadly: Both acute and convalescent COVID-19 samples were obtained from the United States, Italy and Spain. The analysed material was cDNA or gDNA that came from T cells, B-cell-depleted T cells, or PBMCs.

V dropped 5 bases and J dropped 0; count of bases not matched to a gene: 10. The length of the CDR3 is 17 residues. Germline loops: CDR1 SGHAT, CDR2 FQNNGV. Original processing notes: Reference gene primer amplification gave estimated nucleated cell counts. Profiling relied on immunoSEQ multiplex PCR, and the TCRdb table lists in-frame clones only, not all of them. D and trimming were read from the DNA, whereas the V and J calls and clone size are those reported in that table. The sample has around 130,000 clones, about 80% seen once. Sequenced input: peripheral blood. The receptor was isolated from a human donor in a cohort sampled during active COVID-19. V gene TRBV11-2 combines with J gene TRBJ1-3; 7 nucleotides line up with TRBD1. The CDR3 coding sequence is TGTGCCAGCAGCCCCTACGGGGACAGCAACTCTGGAAACACCATATATTTT. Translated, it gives CASSPYGDSNSGNTIYF. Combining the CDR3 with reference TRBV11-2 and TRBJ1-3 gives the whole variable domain EAGVAQSPRYKIIEKRQSVAFWCNPISGHATLYWYQQILGQGPKLLIQFQNNGVVDDSQLPKDRFSAERLKGVDSTLKIQPAKLEDSAVYLCASSPYGDSNSGNTIYFGEGSWLTVV.